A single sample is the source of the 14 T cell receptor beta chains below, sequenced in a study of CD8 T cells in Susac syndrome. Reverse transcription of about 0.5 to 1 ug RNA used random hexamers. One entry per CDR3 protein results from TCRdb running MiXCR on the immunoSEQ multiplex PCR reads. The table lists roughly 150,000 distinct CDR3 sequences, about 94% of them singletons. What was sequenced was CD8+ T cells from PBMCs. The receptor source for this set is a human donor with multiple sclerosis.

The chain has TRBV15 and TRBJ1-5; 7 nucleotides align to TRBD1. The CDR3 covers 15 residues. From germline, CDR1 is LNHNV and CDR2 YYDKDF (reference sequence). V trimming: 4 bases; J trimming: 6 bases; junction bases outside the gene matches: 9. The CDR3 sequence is CATSKDRSIGQPQHF. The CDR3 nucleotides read TGTGCCACCAGCAAGGACAGGTCAATCGGTCAGCCCCAGCATTTT. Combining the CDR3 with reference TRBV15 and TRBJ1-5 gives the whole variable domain DAMVIQNPRYQVTQFGKPVTLSCSQTLNHNVMYWYQQKSSQAPKLLFHYYDKDFNNEADTPDNFQSRRPNTSFCFLDIRSPGLGDTAMYLCATSKDRSIGQPQHFGDGTRLSIL.

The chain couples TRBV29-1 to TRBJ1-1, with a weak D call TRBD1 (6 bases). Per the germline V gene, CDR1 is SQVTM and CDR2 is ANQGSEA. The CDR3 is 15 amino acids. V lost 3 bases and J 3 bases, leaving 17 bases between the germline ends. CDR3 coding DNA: TGCAGCGTTGATCCGAGCTGGGGGGCTGACACTGAAGCTTTCTTT. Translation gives CSVDPSWGADTEAFF.

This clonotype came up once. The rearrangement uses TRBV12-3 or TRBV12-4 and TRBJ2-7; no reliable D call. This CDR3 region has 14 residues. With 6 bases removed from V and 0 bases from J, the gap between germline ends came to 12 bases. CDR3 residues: CASSLRARSYEQYF. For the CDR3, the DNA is TGTGCCAGCAGCCTTCGAGCCCGCTCCTACGAGCAGTACTTC.

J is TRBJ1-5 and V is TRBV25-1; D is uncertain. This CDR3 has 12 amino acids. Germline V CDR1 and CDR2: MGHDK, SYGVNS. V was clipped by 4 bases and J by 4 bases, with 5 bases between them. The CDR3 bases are TGTGCCAGCAGTGCTCCGAATCAGCCCCAGCATTTT. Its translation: CASSAPNQPQHF.

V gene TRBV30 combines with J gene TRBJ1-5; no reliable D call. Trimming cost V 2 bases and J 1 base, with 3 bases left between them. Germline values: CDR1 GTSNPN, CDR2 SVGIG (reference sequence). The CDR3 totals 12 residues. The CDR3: CAWSQSNQPQHF. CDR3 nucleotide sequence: TGTGCCTGGAGTCAGAGCAATCAGCCCCAGCATTTT.

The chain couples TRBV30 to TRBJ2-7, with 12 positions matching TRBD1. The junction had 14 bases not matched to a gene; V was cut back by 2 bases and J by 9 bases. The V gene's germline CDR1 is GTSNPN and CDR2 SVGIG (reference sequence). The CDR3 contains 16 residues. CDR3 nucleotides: TGTGCCTGGAGTCGCCTATCCGGGACAGGGGGCGCCCGGCAGTACTTC. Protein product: CAWSRLSGTGGARQYF.

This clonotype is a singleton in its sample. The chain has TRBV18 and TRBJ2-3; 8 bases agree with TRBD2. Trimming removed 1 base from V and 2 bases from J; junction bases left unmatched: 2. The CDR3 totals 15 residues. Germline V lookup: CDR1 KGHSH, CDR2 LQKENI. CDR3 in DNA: TGTGCCAGCTCACCACAGCGGGGGACCACAGATACGCAGTATTTT. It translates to CASSPQRGTTDTQYF.

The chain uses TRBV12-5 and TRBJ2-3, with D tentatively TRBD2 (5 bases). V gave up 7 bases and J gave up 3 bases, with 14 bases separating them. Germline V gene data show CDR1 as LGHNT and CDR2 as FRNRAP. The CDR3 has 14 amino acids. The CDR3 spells CASVMSGRTDTQYF. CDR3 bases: TGTGCTAGTGTGATGAGCGGTCGGACAGATACGCAGTATTTT.

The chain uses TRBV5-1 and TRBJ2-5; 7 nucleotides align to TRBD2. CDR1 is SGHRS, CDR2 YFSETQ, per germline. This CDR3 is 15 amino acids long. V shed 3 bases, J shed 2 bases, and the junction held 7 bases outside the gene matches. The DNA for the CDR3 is TGCGCCAGCAGCTCGGGTAGCGGGTTTCAAGAGACCCAGTACTTC. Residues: CASSSGSGFQETQYF.

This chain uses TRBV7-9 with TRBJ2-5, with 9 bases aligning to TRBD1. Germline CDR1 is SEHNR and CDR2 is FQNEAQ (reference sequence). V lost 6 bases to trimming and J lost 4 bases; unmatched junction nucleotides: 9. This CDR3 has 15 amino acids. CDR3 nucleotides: TGTGCCAGCAGACTTCGGGACAGGGATGGAGAGACCCAGTACTTC. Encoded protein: CASRLRDRDGETQYF.

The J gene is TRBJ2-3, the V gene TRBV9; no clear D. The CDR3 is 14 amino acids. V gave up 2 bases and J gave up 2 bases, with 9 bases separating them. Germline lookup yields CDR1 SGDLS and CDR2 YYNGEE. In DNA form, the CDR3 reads TGTGCCAGCAGCGTGGGCCGTTACACAGATACGCAGTATTTT. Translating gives CASSVGRYTDTQYF.

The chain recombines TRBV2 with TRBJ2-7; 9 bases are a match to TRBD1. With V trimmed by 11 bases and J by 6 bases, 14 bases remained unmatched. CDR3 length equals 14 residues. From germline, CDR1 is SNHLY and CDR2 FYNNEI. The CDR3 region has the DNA TGTGCCGTCCTCGGTGGGACAGGGACATTCGAGCAGTACTTC. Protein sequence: CAVLGGTGTFEQYF.

The CDR3 spells CASSRGQGGIQPQHF. Here the CDR3 DNA reads TGTGCCAGCAGCCGGGGACAGGGCGGTATTCAGCCCCAGCATTTT. The rearrangement uses TRBV16 and TRBJ1-5; 9 positions match TRBD1. The CDR3 sequence is 15 residues long. The V segment lost 4 bases and the J segment 6 bases; nucleotides outside the gene matches: 7. Germline lookup yields CDR1 KGHSY and CDR2 FQNENV. Full variable domain (rest looked up from reference TRBV16 and TRBJ1-5): GEEVAQTPKHLVRGEGQKAKLYCAPIKGHSYVFWYQQVLKNEFKFLISFQNENVFDETGMPKERFSAKCLPNSPCSLEIQATKLEDSAVYFCASSRGQGGIQPQHFGDGTRLSIL.

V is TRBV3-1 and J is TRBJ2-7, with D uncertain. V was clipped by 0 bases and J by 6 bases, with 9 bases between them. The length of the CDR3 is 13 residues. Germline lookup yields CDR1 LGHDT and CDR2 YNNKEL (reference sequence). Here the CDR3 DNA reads TGTGCCAGCAGCCAAGATCAAGTACCCGAGCAGTACTTC. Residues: CASSQDQVPEQYF.